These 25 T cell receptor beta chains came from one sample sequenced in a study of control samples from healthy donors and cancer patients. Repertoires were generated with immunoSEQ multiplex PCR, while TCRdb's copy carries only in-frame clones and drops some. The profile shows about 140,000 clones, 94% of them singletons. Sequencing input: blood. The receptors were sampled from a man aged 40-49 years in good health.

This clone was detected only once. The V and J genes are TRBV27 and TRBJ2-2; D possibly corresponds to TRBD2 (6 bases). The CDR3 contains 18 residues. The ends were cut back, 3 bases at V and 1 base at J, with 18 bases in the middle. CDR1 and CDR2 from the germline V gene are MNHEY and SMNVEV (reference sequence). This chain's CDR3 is CASSLLRGGLLNTGELFF. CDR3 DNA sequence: TGTGCCAGCAGTTTGTTAAGGGGAGGACTGTTGAACACCGGGGAGCTGTTTTTT.

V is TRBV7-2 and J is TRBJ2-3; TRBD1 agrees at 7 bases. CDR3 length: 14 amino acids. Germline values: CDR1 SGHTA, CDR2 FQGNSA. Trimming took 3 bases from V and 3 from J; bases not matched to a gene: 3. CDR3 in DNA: TGTGCCAGCAGCTTGAACAGGGGAACAGATACGCAGTATTTT. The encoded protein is CASSLNRGTDTQYF.

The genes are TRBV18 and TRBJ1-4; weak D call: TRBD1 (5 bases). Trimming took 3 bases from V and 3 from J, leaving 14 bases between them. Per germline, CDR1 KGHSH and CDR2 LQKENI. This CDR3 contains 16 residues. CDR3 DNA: TGTGCCAGCTCACCCGGCAGGGTTTCGGCTAATGAAAAACTGTTTTTT. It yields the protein CASSPGRVSANEKLFF.

The CDR3 protein is CATLRGDEQFF. CDR3 coding DNA: TGTGCCACCCTTAGGGGGGACGAGCAGTTCTTC. This chain connects TRBV2 to TRBJ2-1, with D perhaps assigned TRBD1 or TRBD2 (6 bases each). Deletions cut 10 bases from V and 10 bases from J, with 14 bases between. CDR1 and CDR2 (germline): SNHLY, FYNNEI. CDR3 length equals 11 residues.

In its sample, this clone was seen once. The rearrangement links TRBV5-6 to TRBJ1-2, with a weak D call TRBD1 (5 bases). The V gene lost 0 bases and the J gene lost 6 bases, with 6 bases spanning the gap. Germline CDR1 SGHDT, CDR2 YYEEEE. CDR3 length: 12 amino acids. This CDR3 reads CASSLGGDGYTF. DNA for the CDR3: TGTGCCAGCAGCTTGGGAGGGGATGGCTACACCTTC.

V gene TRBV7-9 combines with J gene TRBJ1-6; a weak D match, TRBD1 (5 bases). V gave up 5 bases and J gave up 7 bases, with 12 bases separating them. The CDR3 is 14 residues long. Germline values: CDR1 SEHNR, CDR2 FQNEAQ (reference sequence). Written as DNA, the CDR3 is TGTGCCAGCAGCCAGGACACTGTCAATTCACCCCTCCACTTT. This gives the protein CASSQDTVNSPLHF.

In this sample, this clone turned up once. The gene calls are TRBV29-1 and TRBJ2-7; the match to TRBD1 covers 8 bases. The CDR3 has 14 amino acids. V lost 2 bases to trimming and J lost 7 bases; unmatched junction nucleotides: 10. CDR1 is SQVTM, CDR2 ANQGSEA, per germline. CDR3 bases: TGCAGCGTTGAACCGACAGGGGCTCGGGGGGAGCAGTACTTC. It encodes CSVEPTGARGEQYF.

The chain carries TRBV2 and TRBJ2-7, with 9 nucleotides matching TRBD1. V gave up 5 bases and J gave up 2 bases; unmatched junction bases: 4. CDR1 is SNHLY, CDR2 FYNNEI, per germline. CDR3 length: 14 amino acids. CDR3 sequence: CASSSDRGTYEQYF. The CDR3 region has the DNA TGTGCCAGCAGTTCCGACAGGGGGACCTACGAGCAGTACTTC.

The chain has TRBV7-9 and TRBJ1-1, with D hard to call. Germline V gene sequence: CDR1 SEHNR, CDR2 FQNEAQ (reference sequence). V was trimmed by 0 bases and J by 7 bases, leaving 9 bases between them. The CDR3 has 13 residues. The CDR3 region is CASSLAGYDEAFF. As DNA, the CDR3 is TGTGCCAGCAGCTTAGCGGGGTACGATGAAGCTTTCTTT.

CDR3 bases: TGCGCCAGCAGCCCTACCAGGAATAGCGGGGTGGATACGCAGTATTTT. Translated: CASSPTRNSGVDTQYF. The rearrangement uses TRBV4-3 and TRBJ2-3; 8 nucleotides agree with TRBD2. The ends lost 4 bases at V and 6 bases at J; junction bases unmatched: 12. This CDR3 region has 16 residues. The germline V gene has CDR1 LGHNA and CDR2 YSLEER.

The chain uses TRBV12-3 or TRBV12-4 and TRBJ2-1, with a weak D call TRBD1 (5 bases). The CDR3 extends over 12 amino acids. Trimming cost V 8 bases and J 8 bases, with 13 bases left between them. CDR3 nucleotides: TGTGCCAGCCTTCAGGGCCCCCATGAGCAGTTCTTC. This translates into CASLQGPHEQFF.

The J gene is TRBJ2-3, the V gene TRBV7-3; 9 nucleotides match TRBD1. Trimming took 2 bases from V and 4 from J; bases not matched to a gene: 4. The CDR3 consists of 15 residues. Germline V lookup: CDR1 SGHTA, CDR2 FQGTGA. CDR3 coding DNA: TGTGCCAGCAGCTTAGATCGGACAGGGGCAGATACGCAGTATTTT. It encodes CASSLDRTGADTQYF. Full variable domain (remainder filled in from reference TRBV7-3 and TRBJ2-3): GAGVSQTPSNKVTEKGKYVELRCDPISGHTALYWYRQSLGQGPEFLIYFQGTGAADDSGLPNDRFFAVRPEGSVSTLKIQRTERGDSAVYLCASSLDRTGADTQYFGPGTRLTVL.

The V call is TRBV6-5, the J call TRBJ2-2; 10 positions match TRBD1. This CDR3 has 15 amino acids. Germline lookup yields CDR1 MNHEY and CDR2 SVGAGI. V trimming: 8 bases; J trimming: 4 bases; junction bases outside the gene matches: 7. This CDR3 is CASSYRTGGTGELFF. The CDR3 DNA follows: TGTGCCAGCTCCTACCGGACAGGGGGCACCGGGGAGCTGTTTTTT.

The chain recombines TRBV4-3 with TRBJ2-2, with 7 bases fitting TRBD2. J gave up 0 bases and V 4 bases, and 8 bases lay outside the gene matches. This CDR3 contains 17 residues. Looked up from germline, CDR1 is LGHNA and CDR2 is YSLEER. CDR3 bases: TGCGCCAGCAGCCCCTCCTTTGGGGGGGCGAACACCGGGGAGCTGTTTTTT. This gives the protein CASSPSFGGANTGELFF.

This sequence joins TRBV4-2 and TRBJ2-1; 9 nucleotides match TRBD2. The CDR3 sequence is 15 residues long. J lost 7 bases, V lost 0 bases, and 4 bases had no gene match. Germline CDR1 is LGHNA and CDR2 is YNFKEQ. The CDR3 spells CASSQEAGGLNEQFF. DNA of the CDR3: TGTGCCAGCAGCCAAGAAGCGGGGGGTCTAAATGAGCAGTTCTTC.

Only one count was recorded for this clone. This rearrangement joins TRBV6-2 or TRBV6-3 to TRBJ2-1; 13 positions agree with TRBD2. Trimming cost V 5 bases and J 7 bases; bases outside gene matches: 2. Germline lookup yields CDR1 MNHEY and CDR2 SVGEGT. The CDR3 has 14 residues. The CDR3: CASSTGLAGNEQFF. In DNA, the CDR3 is TGTGCCAGCAGTACGGGACTAGCGGGGAATGAGCAGTTCTTC.

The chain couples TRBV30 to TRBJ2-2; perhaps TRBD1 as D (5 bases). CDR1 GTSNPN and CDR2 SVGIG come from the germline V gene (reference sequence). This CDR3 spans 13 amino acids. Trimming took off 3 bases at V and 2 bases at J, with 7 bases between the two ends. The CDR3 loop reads CAWSRDNTGELFF. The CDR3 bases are TGTGCCTGGAGCAGGGATAACACCGGGGAGCTGTTTTTT.

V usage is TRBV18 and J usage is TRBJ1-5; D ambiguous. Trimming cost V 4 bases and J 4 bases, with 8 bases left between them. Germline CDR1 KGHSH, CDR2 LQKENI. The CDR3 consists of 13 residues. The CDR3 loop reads CASSLEANQPQHF. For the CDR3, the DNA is TGTGCCAGCTCACTTGAGGCTAATCAGCCCCAGCATTTT.

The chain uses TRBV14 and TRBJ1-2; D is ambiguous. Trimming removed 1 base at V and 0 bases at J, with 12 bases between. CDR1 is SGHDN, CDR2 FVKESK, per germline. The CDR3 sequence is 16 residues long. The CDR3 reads CASSQGSGGANYGYTF. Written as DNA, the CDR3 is TGTGCCAGCAGCCAAGGTAGTGGCGGGGCTAACTATGGCTACACCTTC.

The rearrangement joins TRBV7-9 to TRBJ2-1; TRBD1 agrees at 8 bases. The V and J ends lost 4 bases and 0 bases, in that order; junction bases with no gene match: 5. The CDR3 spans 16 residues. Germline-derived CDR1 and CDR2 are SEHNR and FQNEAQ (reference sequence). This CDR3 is CASSSRGHHSYNEQFF. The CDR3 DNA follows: TGTGCCAGCAGCTCCAGGGGGCATCACTCCTACAATGAGCAGTTCTTC.

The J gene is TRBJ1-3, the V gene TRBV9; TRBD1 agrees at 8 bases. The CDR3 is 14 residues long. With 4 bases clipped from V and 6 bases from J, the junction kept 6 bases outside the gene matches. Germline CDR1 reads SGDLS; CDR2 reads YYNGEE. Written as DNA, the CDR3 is TGTGCCAGCAGCCCCACAGGGGGGGAAAACACCATATATTTT. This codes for CASSPTGGENTIYF.

CDR3 protein: CASRRGLGEKLFF. CDR3 nucleotide sequence: TGCGCCAGCAGGAGAGGACTAGGTGAAAAACTGTTTTTT. The chain uses TRBV10-2 and TRBJ1-4; D gene ambiguous. Germline V gene lookup returns CDR1 WSHSY and CDR2 SAAADI. With 6 bases removed from V and 7 bases from J, the gap between germline ends came to 12 bases. This CDR3 contains 13 residues.

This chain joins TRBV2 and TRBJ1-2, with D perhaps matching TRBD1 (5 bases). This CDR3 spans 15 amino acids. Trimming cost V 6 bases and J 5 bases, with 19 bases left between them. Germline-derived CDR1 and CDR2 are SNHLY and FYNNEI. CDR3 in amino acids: CASSRDLINLYGYTF. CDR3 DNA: TGTGCCAGCAGCCGGGACCTAATCAACCTGTATGGCTACACCTTC.

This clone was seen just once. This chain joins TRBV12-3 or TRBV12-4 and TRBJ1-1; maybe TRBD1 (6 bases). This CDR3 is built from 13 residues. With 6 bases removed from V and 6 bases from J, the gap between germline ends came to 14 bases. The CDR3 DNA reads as TGTGCCAGCAGCACTACAGGGTACCCTGAAGCTTTCTTT. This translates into CASSTTGYPEAFF.

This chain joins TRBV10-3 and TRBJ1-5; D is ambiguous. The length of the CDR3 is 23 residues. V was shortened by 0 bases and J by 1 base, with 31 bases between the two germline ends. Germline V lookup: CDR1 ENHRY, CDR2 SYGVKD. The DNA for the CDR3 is TGTGCCATCAGTGAGTCAAAAACCCTGCCACCGGGCTCCACTATTTACAGCAATCAGCCCCAGCATTTT. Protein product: CAISESKTLPPGSTIYSNQPQHF.